This passage covers 8 T cell receptor beta chains from one sample sequenced in a study of PD-1 blockade in classical Hodgkin lymphoma. TCRdb keeps only in-frame clones here, not all; method: immunoSEQ multiplex PCR. The sample shows about 41,000 clones, 65% to 80% of them seen only once. Brentuximab vedotin exposure varied among the patients, all of whom had relapsed after autologous stem cell transplantation. Source: peripheral blood mononuclear cells (PBMCs), taken at baseline. The receptors stem from a human donor with classical Hodgkin lymphoma.

The rearrangement joins TRBV7-3 to TRBJ2-7, with 9 positions matching TRBD2. The CDR3 loop spans 15 amino acids. Germline CDR1 reads SGHTA; CDR2 reads FQGTGA. Trimming cost V 2 bases and J 6 bases; bases outside gene matches: 8. This chain's CDR3 is CASSLGVAGAGEQYF. In DNA form, the CDR3 reads TGTGCCAGCAGCTTAGGAGTAGCGGGAGCCGGCGAGCAGTACTTC.

The chain is built from TRBV7-2 and TRBJ2-5; D is perhaps TRBD1 or TRBD2 (5 bases each). The CDR3 contains 15 residues. From germline, CDR1 is SGHTA and CDR2 FQGNSA. The V and J ends lost 0 bases and 4 bases respectively, with 12 bases between them. The CDR3 DNA sequence: TGTGCCAGCAGCTTAGCCCCGGGGCGCGGAGAGACCCAGTACTTC. Residues: CASSLAPGRGETQYF.

V and J are TRBV6-6 and TRBJ2-5; no reliable D call. Germline-derived CDR1 and CDR2 are MNHNY and SVGAGI (reference sequence). CDR3 length: 12 amino acids. V was cut by 4 bases and J by 5 bases, with 8 bases left in between. CDR3 sequence (DNA): TGTGCCAGCAGTTTCGGTGCGGAGACCCAGTACTTC. This sequence encodes CASSFGAETQYF.

This clone has a handful of counts. The chain uses TRBV30 and TRBJ2-7; D is undetermined. CDR3 length: 11 residues. Looked up from germline, CDR1 is GTSNPN and CDR2 is SVGIG (reference sequence). Between the trimmed V and J ends, which lost 2 bases and 4 bases, there was a span of 6 bases. The CDR3 coding sequence is TGTGCCTGGAGTCCCAGATACGAGCAGTACTTC. It codes for CAWSPRYEQYF.

This clone has more than one count but fewer than ten. The rearrangement uses TRBV5-1 and TRBJ2-2; 13 bases align to TRBD2. Trimming removed 2 bases from V and 4 bases from J; junction bases left unmatched: 11. The CDR3 sequence is 19 residues long. Germline CDR1 and CDR2: SGHRS and YFSETQ. The CDR3, as DNA: TGCGCCAGCAGCTTCCTCGGACTAGCGGGAGTGGCTAGCACCGGGGAGCTGTTTTTT. This encodes CASSFLGLAGVASTGELFF.

The chain uses TRBV7-3 and TRBJ2-1; 10 bases are a match to TRBD1. After removal of 3 bases from V and 5 bases from J, the junction contained 4 bases not matched to a gene. CDR3 length: 15 amino acids. From germline, CDR1 is SGHTA and CDR2 FQGTGA. CDR3 in amino acids: CASSFRDRGDNEQFF. The DNA of the CDR3 is TGTGCCAGCAGCTTCCGGGACAGGGGCGACAATGAGCAGTTCTTC.

This chain uses TRBV30 with TRBJ1-1; D is uncertain. The V gene's germline CDR1 is GTSNPN and CDR2 SVGIG (reference sequence). Trimming cost V 0 bases and J 1 base, with 21 bases left between them. The CDR3 is made up of 18 amino acids. The CDR3 DNA follows: TGTGCCTGGAGTGTTTGGGCCCTTTCGGGCAGCCAGAACACTGAAGCTTTCTTT. This encodes CAWSVWALSGSQNTEAFF.

A few counts support this clone. This sequence joins TRBV19 and TRBJ2-3; 7 bases are a match to TRBD2. V dropped 5 bases and J dropped 4; count of bases not matched to a gene: 18. Germline CDR1 and CDR2: LNHDA and SQIVND (reference sequence). The CDR3 is 18 amino acids. CDR3 nucleotide sequence: TGTGCCAGTAGTTTGAGAGGGAGGGACCGCGGATTCGCAGATACGCAGTATTTT. Translated, it gives CASSLRGRDRGFADTQYF.